In its sample, the clone carrying this T cell receptor beta chain was seen many times. Antigen specificity is unknown. The data belong to a study of molecular identifiers for immune sequencing clone quantification. Across the study: Replicates split RNA from around 20,000 or 100,000 naive CD8 cells five ways, and the researchers sequenced four portions.

This CDR3 has 16 amino acids. Germline V gene sequence: CDR1 SNHLY, CDR2 FYNNEI. V gave up 3 bases and J gave up 2 bases; unmatched junction bases: 8. Naive CD8 T cell sorting was performed on the CD8+CD4-CCR7+CD45RA+ phenotype. Bulk TCR libraries used previously described methods and listed TCR primers. TCRdb re-analysed the PCR reads in MiXCR, keeping a single row per CDR3 protein. The sample contains 85,000 to 130,000 distinct CDR3 sequences, roughly a third of which appear only once. Study observations and caveats: Effector cells kept over 99% of their molecules in clones above 20 RNA copies, while naive cells kept under 1% there.

The source material was naive CD8+ T cells from blood, with Jurkat cell RNA spiked in. Subset noted: FACS-sorted CD8+CD4-CCR7+CD45RA+ naive T cells. The chain is built from TRBV2 and TRBJ2-3, with TRBD2 identical over 7 bases. The TCR sequence derives from a human donor in good health. Some libraries in this study had Jurkat cell RNA spiked in. The CDR3 nucleotides read TGTGCCAGCAGTGAGACGTCTAGCGGAAACACAGATACGCAGTATTTT. The encoded protein is CASSETSSGNTDTQYF.